A selection of T cell receptor beta chains follows, all from one sample in a study of T-cell reconstitution after alpha-beta-depleted transplantation in children. Each CDR3 protein gets one entry after TCRdb re-called the PCR reads with MiXCR. The top ten hold 2% to 2.5% of the sample, which has about 500,000 distinct CDR3 sequences, approximately 29% seen once. This sample comprised PBMCs from the stem cell graft donor, obtained from the stem cell graft. The receptor source for this set is a human donor who donated a stem cell graft to a child with aplastic anemia. CDR3s include the opening cysteine and the closing phenylalanine or tryptophan. The D gene is left open where the match is weak. Only some rows state a clone size, as once, few, many or a class for expanded clones.

>.|TRBD1|TRBJ2-1|TRBV12-3/TRBV12-4
CASSPGTGPSNEQFF
TGTGCCAGCAGTCCAGGGACAGGGCCCTCCAATGAGCAGTTCTTC
>few|.|TRBJ1-2|TRBV6-2/TRBV6-3
CASFTPGLGGTNYGYTF
TGTGCCAGCTTCACTCCGGGCCTCGGGGGAACTAACTATGGCTACACCTTC
>few|TRBD2|TRBJ2-1|TRBV30
CAWSGTSPVNEQFF
TGTGCCTGGAGTGGGACTAGCCCGGTTAATGAGCAGTTCTTC
>.|.|TRBJ1-2|TRBV5-4
CASSSPPGDNYGYTF
TGTGCCAGCAGCTCGCCTCCCGGGGACAACTATGGCTACACCTTC
>.|.|TRBJ2-5|TRBV7-9
CASSPTSETQYF
TGTGCCAGCAGCCCTACTAGCGAGACCCAGTACTTC
>.|.|TRBJ2-1|TRBV24-1
CATSDSGGKYNEQFF
TGTGCCACCAGTGATTCTGGGGGAAAATACAATGAGCAGTTCTTC
>.|.|TRBJ1-4|TRBV7-9
CASSLLSEGRGEKLFF
TGTGCCAGCAGCTTACTTTCCGAGGGCCGAGGGGAAAAACTGTTTTTT
>.|TRBD2|TRBJ2-5|TRBV24-1
CATSDFLAGVETQYF
TGTGCCACCAGTGATTTCCTAGCGGGAGTGGAGACCCAGTACTTC
>few|TRBD2|TRBJ2-1|TRBV20-1
CSARRRGSRNEQFF
TGCAGTGCTAGGAGGCGCGGGAGTAGAAATGAGCAGTTCTTC
>.|.|TRBJ2-4|TRBV29-1
CSVETETENIQYF
TGCAGCGTTGAAACCGAGACTGAAAACATTCAGTACTTC
>.|TRBD2|TRBJ2-1|TRBV12-3/TRBV12-4
CASSGTSLGQFF
TGTGCCAGCAGCGGGACTAGCCTCGGGCAGTTCTTC
>.|TRBD2|TRBJ2-2|TRBV14
CASSQGREGDTGELFF
TGTGCCAGCAGCCAAGGGCGGGAGGGAGACACCGGGGAGCTGTTTTTT
>.|.|TRBJ2-5|TRBV12-3/TRBV12-4
CASSLWEKETQYF
TGTGCCAGCAGTTTGTGGGAAAAAGAGACCCAGTACTTC
>.|.|TRBJ2-7|TRBV5-5
CASSLSGTLYEQYF
TGTGCCAGCAGCTTATCCGGAACTCTCTACGAGCAGTACTTC
>many|.|TRBJ2-1|TRBV30
CAWSPLHNEQFF
TGTGCCTGGAGTCCCCTACACAATGAGCAGTTCTTC
>few|.|TRBJ1-2|TRBV24-1
CATSDSQGMTYGYTF
TGTGCCACCAGTGATAGCCAGGGGATGACCTATGGCTACACCTTC
>.|TRBD2|TRBJ2-1|TRBV12-3/TRBV12-4
CASSFGSGGRNEQFF
TGTGCCAGCAGTTTTGGGTCGGGAGGGAGAAATGAGCAGTTCTTC
>once|TRBD1|TRBJ1-1|TRBV18
CASSPPMQGARNTEAFF
TGTGCCAGCTCACCACCAATGCAGGGGGCTCGGAACACTGAAGCTTTCTTT
>.|.|TRBJ2-3|TRBV7-2
CASSLAGARGRGGTDTQYF
TGTGCCAGCAGCTTAGCAGGGGCGCGGGGACGAGGTGGCACAGATACGCAGTATTTT
>few|TRBD1|TRBJ1-1|TRBV12-3/TRBV12-4
CASSVWDSRNTEAFF
TGTGCCAGCAGTGTATGGGACAGCAGGAACACTGAAGCTTTCTTT
>few|.|TRBJ2-7|TRBV6-2/TRBV6-3
CASSYGPGSGSYEQYF
TGTGCCAGCAGTTACGGTCCGGGATCTGGCTCCTACGAGCAGTACTTC
>many|.|TRBJ1-4|TRBV29-1
CSAQGRLHEKLFF
TGCAGCGCTCAGGGGAGGCTCCACGAAAAACTGTTTTTT
>.|.|TRBJ2-3|TRBV20-1
CSARDTVRSSGTDTQYF
TGCAGTGCTAGGGATACGGTCCGAAGTTCCGGCACAGATACGCAGTATTTT
>.|.|TRBJ1-5|TRBV5-1
CASSLGTPTGEPQHF
TGCGCCAGCAGCCTCGGGACACCAACAGGAGAGCCCCAGCATTTT
>.|TRBD1|TRBJ1-2|TRBV30
CAWSAQLGQVFGYGYTF
TGTGCCTGGAGTGCGCAACTGGGACAGGTCTTTGGTTATGGCTACACCTTC
>few|.|TRBJ2-1|TRBV10-3
CAISEERVNEQFF
TGTGCCATCAGTGAGGAGAGGGTCAATGAGCAGTTCTTC
>once|.|TRBJ1-1|TRBV10-3
CATGLSGQTEAFF
TGTGCCACGGGACTTTCTGGCCAGACTGAAGCTTTCTTT
>few|.|TRBJ1-1|TRBV7-2
CASSLVRVSNTEAFF
TGTGCCAGCAGCTTAGTCCGGGTTTCGAACACTGAAGCTTTCTTT
>once|.|TRBJ2-3|TRBV20-1
CSAMVPGGSPDTQYF
TGCAGTGCTATGGTCCCCGGGGGAAGCCCAGATACGCAGTATTTT
>few|.|TRBJ1-1|TRBV15
CATSRGGKGMNTEAFF
TGTGCCACCAGCAGAGGAGGGAAAGGGATGAACACTGAAGCTTTCTTT
>once|TRBD1|TRBJ2-3|TRBV7-9
CASSLGQGEDTQYF
TGTGCCAGCAGCCTGGGACAGGGGGAAGATACGCAGTATTTT
>.|.|TRBJ1-2|TRBV12-3/TRBV12-4
CASSFEGRNGYTF
TGTGCCAGCAGTTTCGAGGGAAGGAATGGCTACACCTTC
>.|TRBD1|TRBJ2-1|TRBV6-5
CASSYRDRGQYNEQFF
TGTGCCAGCAGTTACCGGGACAGGGGGCAATACAATGAGCAGTTCTTC
>.|.|TRBJ1-2|TRBV11-2
CASSLDLVSRYGYTF
TGTGCCAGCAGCTTAGATCTAGTCAGCCGCTATGGCTACACCTTC
>.|TRBD1|TRBJ2-6|TRBV7-2
CASSQTGGNSGANVLTF
TGTGCCAGCAGCCAGACAGGGGGCAATTCTGGGGCCAACGTCCTGACTTTC